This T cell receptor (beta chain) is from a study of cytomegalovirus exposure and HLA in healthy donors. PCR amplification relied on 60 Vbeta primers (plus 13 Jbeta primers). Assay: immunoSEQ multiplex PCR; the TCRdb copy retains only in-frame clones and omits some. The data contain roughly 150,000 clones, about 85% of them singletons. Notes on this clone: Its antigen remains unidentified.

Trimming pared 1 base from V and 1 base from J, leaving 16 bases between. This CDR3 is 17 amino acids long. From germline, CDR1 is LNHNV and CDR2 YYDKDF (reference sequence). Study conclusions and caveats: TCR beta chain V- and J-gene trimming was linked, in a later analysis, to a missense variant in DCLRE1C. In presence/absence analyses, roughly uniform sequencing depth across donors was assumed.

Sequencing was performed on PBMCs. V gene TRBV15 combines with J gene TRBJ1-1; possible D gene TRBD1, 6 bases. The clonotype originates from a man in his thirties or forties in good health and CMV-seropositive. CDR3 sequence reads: CATSRGRGGQKNTEAFF. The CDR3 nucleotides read TGTGCCACCAGCAGAGGCAGGGGCGGTCAGAAGAACACTGAAGCTTTCTTT.